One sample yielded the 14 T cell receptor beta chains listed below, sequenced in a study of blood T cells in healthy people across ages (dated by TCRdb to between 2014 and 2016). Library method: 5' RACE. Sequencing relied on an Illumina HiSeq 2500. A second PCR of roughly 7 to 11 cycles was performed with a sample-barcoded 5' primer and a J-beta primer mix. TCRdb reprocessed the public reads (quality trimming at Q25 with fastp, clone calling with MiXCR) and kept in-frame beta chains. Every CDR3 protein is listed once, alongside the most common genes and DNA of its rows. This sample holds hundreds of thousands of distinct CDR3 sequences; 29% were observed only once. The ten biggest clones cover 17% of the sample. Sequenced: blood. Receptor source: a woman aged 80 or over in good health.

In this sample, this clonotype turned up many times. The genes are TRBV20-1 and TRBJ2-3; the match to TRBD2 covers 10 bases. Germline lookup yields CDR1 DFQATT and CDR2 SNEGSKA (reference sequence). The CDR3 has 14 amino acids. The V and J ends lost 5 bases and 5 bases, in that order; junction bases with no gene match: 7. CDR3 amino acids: CSAQLAGRGDTQYF. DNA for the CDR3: TGCAGTGCTCAACTAGCGGGGAGGGGAGATACGCAGTATTTT.

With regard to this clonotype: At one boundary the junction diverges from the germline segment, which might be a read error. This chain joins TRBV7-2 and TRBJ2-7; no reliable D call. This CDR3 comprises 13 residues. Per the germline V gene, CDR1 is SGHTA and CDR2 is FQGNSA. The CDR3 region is CASSLEQGYERYF. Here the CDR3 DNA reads TGTGCCAGCAGCTTAGAGCAAGGCTACGAGCGGTACTTC.

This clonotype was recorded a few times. CDR3 coding DNA: TGCGCCAGCAGCCAATTTAGGGGGGCCAACGTCCTGACTTTC. It specifies CASSQFRGANVLTF. The chain uses TRBV4-1 and TRBJ2-6, with no clear D. CDR1 and CDR2 from the germline V gene are MGHRA and YSYEKL. This CDR3 comprises 14 residues. V lost 2 bases, J lost 4 bases, and 6 bases lay in between.

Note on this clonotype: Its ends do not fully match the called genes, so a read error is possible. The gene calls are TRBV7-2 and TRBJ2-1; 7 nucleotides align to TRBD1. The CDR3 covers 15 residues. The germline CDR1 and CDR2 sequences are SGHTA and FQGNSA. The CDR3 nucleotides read TGCGCCAGCAGCTTAAGGGGGCCTCTCAGCAATGAGCAGTTCTTC. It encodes CASSLRGPLSNEQFF.

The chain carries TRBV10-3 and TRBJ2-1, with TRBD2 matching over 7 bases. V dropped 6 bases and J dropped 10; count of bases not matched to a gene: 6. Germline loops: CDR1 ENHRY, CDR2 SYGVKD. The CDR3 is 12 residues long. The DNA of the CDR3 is TGTGCCATCAGGATCCCCGGGGGGGAGCAGTTCTTC. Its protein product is CAIRIPGGEQFF.

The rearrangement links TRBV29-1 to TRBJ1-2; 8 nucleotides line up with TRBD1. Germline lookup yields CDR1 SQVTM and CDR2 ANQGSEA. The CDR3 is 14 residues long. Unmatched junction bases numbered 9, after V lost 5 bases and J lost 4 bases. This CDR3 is CSVTDRARFYGYTF. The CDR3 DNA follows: TGCAGCGTTACGGACAGGGCCCGGTTCTATGGCTACACCTTC.

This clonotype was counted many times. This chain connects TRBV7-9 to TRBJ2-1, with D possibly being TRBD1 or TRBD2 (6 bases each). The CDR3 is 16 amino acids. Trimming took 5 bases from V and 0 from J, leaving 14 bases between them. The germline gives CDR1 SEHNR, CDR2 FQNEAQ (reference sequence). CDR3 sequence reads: CASSIRRGSSYNEQFF. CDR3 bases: TGTGCCAGCAGCATCAGGAGGGGGTCCTCCTACAATGAGCAGTTCTTC.

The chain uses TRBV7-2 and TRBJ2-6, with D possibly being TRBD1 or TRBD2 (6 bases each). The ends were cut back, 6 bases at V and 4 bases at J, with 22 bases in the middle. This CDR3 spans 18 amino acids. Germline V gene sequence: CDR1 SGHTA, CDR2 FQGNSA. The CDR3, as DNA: TGTGCCAGCAGACTAACTCCAGGGGAGGAAGTGGGGGCCAACGTCCTGACTTTC. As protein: CASRLTPGEEVGANVLTF.

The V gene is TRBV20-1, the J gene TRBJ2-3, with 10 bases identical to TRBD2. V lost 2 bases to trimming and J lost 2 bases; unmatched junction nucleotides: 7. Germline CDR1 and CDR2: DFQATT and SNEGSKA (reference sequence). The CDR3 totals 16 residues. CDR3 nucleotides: TGCAGTGCTAGAACACCGACTAGCGGGTTCACAGATACGCAGTATTTT. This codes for CSARTPTSGFTDTQYF.

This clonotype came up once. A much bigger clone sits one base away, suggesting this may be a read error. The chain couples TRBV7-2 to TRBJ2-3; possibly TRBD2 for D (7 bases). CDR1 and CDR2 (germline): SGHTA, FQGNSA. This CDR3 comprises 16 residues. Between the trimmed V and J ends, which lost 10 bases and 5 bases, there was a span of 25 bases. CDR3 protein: CATSEGAGAHRDTQYF. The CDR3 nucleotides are TGTGCCACCTCTGAGGGCGCGGGGGCCCATAGAGATACGCAGTATTTT. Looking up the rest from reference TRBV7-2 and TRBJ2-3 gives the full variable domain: GAGVSQSPSNKVTEKGKDVELRCDPISGHTALYWYRQSLGQGLEFLIYFQGNSAPDKSGLPSDRFSAERTGGSVSTLTIQRTQQEDSAVYLCATSEGAGAHRDTQYFGPGTRLTVL.

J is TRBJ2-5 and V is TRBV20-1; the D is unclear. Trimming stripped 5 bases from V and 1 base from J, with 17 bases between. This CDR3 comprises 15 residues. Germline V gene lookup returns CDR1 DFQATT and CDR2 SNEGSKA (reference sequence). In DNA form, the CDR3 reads TGCAGTGCTTTGGGTCCTATACCTTCCCAAGAGACCCAGTACTTC. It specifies CSALGPIPSQETQYF.

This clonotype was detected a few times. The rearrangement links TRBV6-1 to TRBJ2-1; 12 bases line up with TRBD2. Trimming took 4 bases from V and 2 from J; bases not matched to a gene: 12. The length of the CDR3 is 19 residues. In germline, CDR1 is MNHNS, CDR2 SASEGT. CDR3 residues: CASSALGTSGSGPYNEQFF. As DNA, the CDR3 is TGTGCCAGCAGTGCCCTCGGGACTAGCGGGTCGGGCCCCTACAATGAGCAGTTCTTC.

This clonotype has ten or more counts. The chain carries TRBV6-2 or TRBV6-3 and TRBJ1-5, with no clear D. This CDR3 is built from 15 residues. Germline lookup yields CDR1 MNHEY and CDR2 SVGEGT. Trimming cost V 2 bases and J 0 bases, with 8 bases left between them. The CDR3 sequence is CASSYQMLSNQPQHF. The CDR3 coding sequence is TGTGCCAGCAGTTACCAGATGCTTAGCAATCAGCCCCAGCATTTT.

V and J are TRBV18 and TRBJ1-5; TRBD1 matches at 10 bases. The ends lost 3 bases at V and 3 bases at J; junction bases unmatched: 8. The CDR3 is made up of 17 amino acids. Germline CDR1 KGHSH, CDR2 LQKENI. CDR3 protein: CASSPGRDRGDNQPQHF. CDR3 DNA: TGTGCCAGCTCACCGGGAAGGGACAGGGGCGACAATCAGCCCCAGCATTTT.